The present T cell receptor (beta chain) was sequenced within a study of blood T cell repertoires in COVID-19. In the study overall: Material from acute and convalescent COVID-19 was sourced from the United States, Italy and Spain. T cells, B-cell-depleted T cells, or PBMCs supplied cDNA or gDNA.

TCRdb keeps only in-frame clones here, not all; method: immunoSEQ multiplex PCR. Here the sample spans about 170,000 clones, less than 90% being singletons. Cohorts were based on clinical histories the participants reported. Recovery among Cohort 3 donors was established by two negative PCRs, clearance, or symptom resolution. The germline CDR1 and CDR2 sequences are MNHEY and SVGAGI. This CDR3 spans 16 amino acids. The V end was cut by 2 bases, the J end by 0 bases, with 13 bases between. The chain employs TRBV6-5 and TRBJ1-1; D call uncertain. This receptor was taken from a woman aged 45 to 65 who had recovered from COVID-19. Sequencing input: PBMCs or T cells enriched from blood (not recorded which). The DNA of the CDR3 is TGTGCCAGCAGTTACGGTCGGCAGACACTGAACACTGAAGCTTTCTTT. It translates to CASSYGRQTLNTEAFF.